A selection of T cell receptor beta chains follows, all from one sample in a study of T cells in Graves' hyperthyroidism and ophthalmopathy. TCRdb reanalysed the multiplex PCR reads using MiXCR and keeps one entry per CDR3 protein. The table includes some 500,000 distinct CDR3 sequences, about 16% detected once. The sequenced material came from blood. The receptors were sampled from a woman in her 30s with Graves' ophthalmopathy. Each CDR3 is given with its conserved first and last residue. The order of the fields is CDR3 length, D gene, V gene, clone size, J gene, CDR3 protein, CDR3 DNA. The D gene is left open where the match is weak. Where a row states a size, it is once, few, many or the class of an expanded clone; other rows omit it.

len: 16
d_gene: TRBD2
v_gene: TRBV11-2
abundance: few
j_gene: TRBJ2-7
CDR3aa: CASSLRGRENLYEQYF
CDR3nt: TGTGCCAGCAGCTTAAGAGGGCGGGAGAATTTATACGAGCAGTACTTC

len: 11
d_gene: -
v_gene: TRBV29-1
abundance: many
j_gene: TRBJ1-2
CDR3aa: CSVGTEDGYTF
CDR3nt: TGCAGCGTTGGGACAGAAGATGGCTACACCTTC

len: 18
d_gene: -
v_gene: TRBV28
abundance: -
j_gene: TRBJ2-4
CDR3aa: CASSPTYLSFLAKNIQYF
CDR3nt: TGTGCCAGCAGTCCCACTTATCTGTCCTTTCTAGCCAAAAACATTCAGTACTTC

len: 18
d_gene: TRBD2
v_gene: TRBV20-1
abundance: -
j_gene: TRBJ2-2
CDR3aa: CSASGFRSAGGGTGELFF
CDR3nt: TGCAGTGCTAGTGGGTTCCGCTCAGCGGGAGGGGGGACCGGGGAGCTGTTTTTT

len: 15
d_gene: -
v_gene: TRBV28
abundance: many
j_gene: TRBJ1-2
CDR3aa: CASSLLAGTHYGYTF
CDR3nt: TGTGCCAGCAGTTTATTGGCAGGGACTCACTATGGCTACACCTTC

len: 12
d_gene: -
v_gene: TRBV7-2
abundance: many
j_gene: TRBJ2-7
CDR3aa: CASSSYLDEQYF
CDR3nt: TGTGCCAGCAGCTCCTACCTGGACGAGCAGTACTTC

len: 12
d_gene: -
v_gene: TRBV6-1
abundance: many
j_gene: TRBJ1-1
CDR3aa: CASSDQGIQAFF
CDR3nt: TGTGCCAGCAGTGACCAGGGGATCCAAGCTTTCTTT

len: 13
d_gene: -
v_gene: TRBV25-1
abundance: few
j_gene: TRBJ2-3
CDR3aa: CASSESRADTQYF
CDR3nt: TGTGCCAGCAGTGAGTCGAGAGCAGATACGCAGTATTTT

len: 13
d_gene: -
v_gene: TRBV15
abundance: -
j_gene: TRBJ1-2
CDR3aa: CATSPRGGYGYTF
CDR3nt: TGTGCCACCAGCCCACGAGGGGGATATGGCTACACCTTC

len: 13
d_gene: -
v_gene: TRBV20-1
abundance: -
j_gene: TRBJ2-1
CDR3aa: CSASLGSYNEQFF
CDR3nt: TGCAGTGCTAGCCTTGGCTCCTACAATGAGCAGTTCTTC

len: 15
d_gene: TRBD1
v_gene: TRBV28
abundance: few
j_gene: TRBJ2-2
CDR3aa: CASSLQGDGAGELFF
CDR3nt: TGTGCCAGCAGTTTACAGGGGGATGGAGCCGGGGAGCTGTTTTTT

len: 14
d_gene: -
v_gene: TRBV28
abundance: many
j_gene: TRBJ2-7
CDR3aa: CASSFQGGPYEQYF
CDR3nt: TGTGCCAGCAGTTTTCAGGGGGGGCCCTACGAGCAGTACTTC

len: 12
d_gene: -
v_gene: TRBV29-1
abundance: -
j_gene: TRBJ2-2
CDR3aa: CSAIKNTGELFF
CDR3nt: TGCAGCGCTATCAAGAACACCGGGGAGCTGTTTTTT

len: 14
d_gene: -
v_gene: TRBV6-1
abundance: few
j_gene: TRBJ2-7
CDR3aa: CASSELAGQSEQYF
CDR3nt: TGTGCCAGCAGTGAATTGGCGGGACAGTCCGAGCAGTACTTC

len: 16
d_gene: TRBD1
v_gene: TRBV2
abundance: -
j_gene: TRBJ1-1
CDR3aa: CASSNDPDRGNTEAFF
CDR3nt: TGTGCCAGCAGTAATGACCCAGACAGGGGGAACACTGAAGCTTTCTTT

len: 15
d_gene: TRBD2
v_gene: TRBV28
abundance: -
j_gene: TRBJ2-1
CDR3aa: CATRTSGTDQDEQFF
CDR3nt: TGTGCCACTCGGACTAGCGGGACTGACCAGGATGAGCAGTTCTTC

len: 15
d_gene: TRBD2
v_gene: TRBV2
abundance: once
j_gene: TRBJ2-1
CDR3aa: CASSVGLAGGVRQFF
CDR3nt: TGTGCCAGCAGTGTCGGTCTAGCGGGAGGGGTGAGGCAGTTCTTC

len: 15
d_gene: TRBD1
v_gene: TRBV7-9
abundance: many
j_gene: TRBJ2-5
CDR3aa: CASSQDRVRGGTQYF
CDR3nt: TGTGCCAGCAGCCAAGACAGGGTTCGGGGTGGGACCCAGTACTTC

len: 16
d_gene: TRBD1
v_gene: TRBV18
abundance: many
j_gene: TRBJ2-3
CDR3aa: CASSPPDRRRFDTQYF
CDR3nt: TGTGCCAGCTCACCACCGGACAGGCGGCGTTTTGATACGCAGTATTTT

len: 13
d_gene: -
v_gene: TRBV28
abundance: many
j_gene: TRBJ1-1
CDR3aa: CASQHHQTKRAFF
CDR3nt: TGTGCCAGCCAGCATCACCAAACTAAGAGAGCTTTCTTT

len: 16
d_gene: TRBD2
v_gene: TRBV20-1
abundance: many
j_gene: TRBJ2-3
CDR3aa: CSARERAGMGTDTQYF
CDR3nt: TGCAGTGCTAGAGAGCGAGCGGGGATGGGGACAGATACGCAGTATTTT

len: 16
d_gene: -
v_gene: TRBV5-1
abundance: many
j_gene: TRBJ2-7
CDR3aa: CASSPSAGAPLREQYF
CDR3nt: TGCGCCAGCAGCCCGTCCGCAGGGGCTCCCCTGAGGGAGCAGTACTTC

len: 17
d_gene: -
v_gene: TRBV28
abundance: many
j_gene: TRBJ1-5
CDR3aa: CASSPRLGQNSNQPQHF
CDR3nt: TGTGCCAGCAGTCCAAGACTTGGACAAAATTCCAATCAGCCCCAGCATTTT

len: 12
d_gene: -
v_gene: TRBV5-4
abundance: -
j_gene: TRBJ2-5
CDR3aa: CACSLDGETQYF
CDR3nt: TGTGCCTGCAGCTTGGACGGAGAGACCCAGTACTTC

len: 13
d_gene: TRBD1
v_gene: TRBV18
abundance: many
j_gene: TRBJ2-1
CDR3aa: CASSLDRGDEQFF
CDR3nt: TGTGCCAGCTCACTTGACAGGGGAGATGAGCAGTTCTTC